The clone carrying this T cell receptor beta chain was recorded once. This entry belongs to a study of blood T cells in healthy people across ages. For the study at large: Capture via template switching afforded approximately one barcoded beta molecule per two T cells.

Germline V gives CDR1 SEHNR, CDR2 FQNEAQ (reference sequence). This CDR3 is built from 17 residues. V trimming: 1 base; J trimming: 2 bases; junction bases outside the gene matches: 6. Using a J-beta primer mix together with a sample-barcoded 5' primer, a second PCR was run for roughly 6 to 11 cycles. TCRdb reanalysed the 5' RACE reads using MiXCR and keeps one entry per CDR3 protein. The data contain under 1,000,000 distinct CDR3 sequences, about half of them seen just once; the ten biggest clones take up roughly 20%. The clonotype originates from a man older than 75 in good health. Source material: blood. The chain recombines TRBV7-9 with TRBJ2-2; 8 bases align to TRBD2. In DNA form, the CDR3 reads TGTGCCAGCAGCTTAGGGCCAGCGGGGGACAACACCGGGGAGCTGTTTTTT. As protein: CASSLGPAGDNTGELFF.